This TCR beta chain appears in the sequencing data of a study of control samples from healthy donors and cancer patients. Profiling relied on immunoSEQ multiplex PCR, and the TCRdb table lists in-frame clones only, not all of them. The sample contains about 80,000 clones, roughly 91% of which appear only once. This CDR3 spans 15 amino acids. From germline, CDR1 is LNHNV and CDR2 YYDKDF (reference sequence). Trimming cost V 3 bases and J 8 bases; bases outside gene matches: 9. This rearrangement joins TRBV15 to TRBJ1-4; 7 nucleotides match TRBD1. This TCR was recovered from a man between 45 and 60 years old in good health. Sequenced sample: blood. This CDR3 is CATSSLGGAAEKLFF. The CDR3 DNA follows: TGTGCCACCAGCAGCCTAGGGGGCGCGGCCGAAAAACTGTTTTTT.